A single T cell receptor (beta chain) is shown here with its context. This entry is derived from a study of blood T cell repertoires in COVID-19. Study at large: Acute and convalescent COVID-19 specimens originated in the United States, Italy and Spain. Sample material is recorded as cDNA or gDNA derived from T cells, B-cell-depleted T cells, or PBMCs.

Germline trimming cut 7 bases from V and 7 bases from J; bases unmatched to any gene: 2. Germline V gene sequence: CDR1 ENHRY, CDR2 SYGVKD. The length of the CDR3 is 13 residues. Original data processing: The assay estimated nucleated cells by amplifying reference gene primers. Produced via immunoSEQ multiplex PCR; TCRdb's table is partial and in-frame only. V and J calls and clone size are those listed in that table; D and trimming were worked out from the DNA. Altogether approximately 220,000 clones are present, more than 75% being singletons, with the ten largest covering approximately 6.2%. The TCR originated in a man in his 60s who had recovered from COVID-19. Material: peripheral blood. The chain has TRBV10-3 and TRBJ1-6; TRBD1 matches at 9 bases. The CDR3 is CAIKGQGNSPLHF. CDR3 sequence (DNA): TGTGCCATCAAGGGACAGGGAAATTCACCCCTCCACTTT.